This T cell receptor beta chain was captured in a study of blood T cells in healthy people across ages. This clonotype was seen only a few times. Sample-barcoded 5' priming and a J-beta primer mix drove a second PCR of roughly 7 to 11 cycles. TCRdb reprocessed the 5' RACE reads with MiXCR, giving one entry per CDR3 protein. This repertoire shows 600,000 to 900,000 distinct CDR3 sequences, roughly 25% found once; its top ten account for about 3%. V shed 4 bases and J 2 bases; nucleotides not matched to a gene: 7. The CDR3 has 15 amino acids. The germline CDR1 and CDR2 sequences are SGDLS and YYNGEE. This sample was also put to use in a study of T cells of mothers and their children.

Material: blood. The TCR sequence derives from a boy younger than 18 in good health. The J gene is TRBJ1-1, the V gene TRBV9; 8 positions agree with TRBD1. CDR3 sequence: CASSPETGVNTEAFF. As DNA, the CDR3 is TGTGCCAGCAGCCCCGAGACAGGGGTTAACACTGAAGCTTTCTTT.